One and the same sample provided the 25 T cell receptor beta chains below, sequenced in a study of T cells in Graves' hyperthyroidism and ophthalmopathy. Regions amplified from RNA transcripts were the TCR beta CDR3 regions. HTBI primers were the set used in a first-round RT-PCR of the TCR CDR3. From the multiplex PCR reads, TCRdb called clonotypes with MiXCR, one entry per CDR3 protein. The data contain 600,000 to 900,000 distinct CDR3 sequences, over 15% of them singletons. Sequencing was performed on blood. Every receptor here comes from a man in his late teens or twenties with Graves' hyperthyroidism.

The table lists this clonotype with a few counts. V and J are TRBV27 and TRBJ2-1; 7 positions match TRBD2. The CDR3 has 16 amino acids. The V segment lost 5 bases and the J segment 3 bases; nucleotides outside the gene matches: 10. Germline assignment: CDR1 MNHEY and CDR2 SMNVEV (reference sequence). CDR3 sequence: CASSQMGGNFYNEQFF. The DNA for the CDR3 is TGTGCCAGCAGTCAAATGGGGGGGAACTTCTACAATGAGCAGTTCTTC.

This clonotype occurred a few times. The chain uses TRBV4-1 and TRBJ1-4; 9 bases are shared with TRBD1. CDR1 and CDR2 (germline): MGHRA, YSYEKL. The CDR3 length is 15 residues. V lost 1 base and J lost 7; bases outside the gene matches: 4. The CDR3 bases are TGCGCCAGCAGCCAAGGGACAGGGGAGTCTGAAAAACTGTTTTTT. Amino acids: CASSQGTGESEKLFF.

With respect to this clonotype: One junction end disagrees with the germline gene, perhaps due to a read error. The chain carries TRBV11-2 and TRBJ2-3; D remains ambiguous. CDR1 SGHAT and CDR2 FQNNGV come from the germline V gene. CDR3 length: 14 amino acids. The CDR3 region has the DNA TGTGCCAACAGCTTAGTCCCGGTCACAGATACGCAGTATTTT. This codes for CANSLVPVTDTQYF.

The chain links TRBV7-3 to TRBJ2-1, with D unresolved. V was trimmed by 0 bases and J by 7 bases, leaving 7 bases between them. Germline V lookup: CDR1 SGHTA, CDR2 FQGTGA. The length of the CDR3 is 13 residues. In DNA, the CDR3 is TGTGCCAGCAGCTTAACGATAGGGAATGAGCAGTTCTTC. Translating gives CASSLTIGNEQFF.

The sample holds a few counts of this clonotype. The rearrangement joins TRBV30 to TRBJ1-3; D may be TRBD1 (5 bases). Germline loops: CDR1 GTSNPN, CDR2 SVGIG (reference sequence). The CDR3 contains 14 residues. Trimming left V 7 bases short and J 0 bases short, with 13 bases between. CDR3 sequence reads: CALILTDSGNTIYF. The CDR3 DNA follows: TGTGCCTTGATATTGACAGACTCTGGAAACACCATATATTTT.

This clonotype appeared many times. The V gene is TRBV10-3, the J gene TRBJ2-1, with D unresolved. Trimming removed 6 bases from V and 10 bases from J, with 13 bases in between. The CDR3 covers 12 residues. The germline V gene has CDR1 ENHRY and CDR2 SYGVKD. CDR3 protein: CAIRRYGREQFF. CDR3 sequence (DNA): TGTGCCATCAGGAGATATGGTAGGGAGCAGTTCTTC.

This clonotype was seen only a few times. The junction shows a germline mismatch at one end, possibly a read error. This rearrangement joins TRBV5-5 to TRBJ2-1; D is possibly TRBD2 (7 bases). Germline V gene sequence: CDR1 SGHKS, CDR2 YYEKEE (reference sequence). This CDR3 has 15 residues. This chain's CDR3 is CASTLPRGGYNEQFF. In DNA, the CDR3 is TGTGCCAGCACCTTGCCTAGGGGGGGTTACAATGAGCAGTTCTTC.

This clonotype was detected ten times or more. The chain uses TRBV7-2 and TRBJ1-1; D remains unclear. Germline CDR1 and CDR2: SGHTA and FQGNSA. The CDR3 covers 14 residues. V dropped 5 bases and J dropped 1 base, with 11 bases sitting between them. CDR3 nucleotides: TGTGCCAGCAGCACCCAACACGGGAACACTGAAGCTTTCTTT. The encoded protein is CASSTQHGNTEAFF.

CDR3 protein: CASSIYTSNYGYTF. The CDR3 DNA reads TGTGCCAGTAGTATCTACACTTCTAACTATGGCTACACCTTC. The chain uses TRBV19 and TRBJ1-2; D ambiguous. In germline, CDR1 is LNHDA, CDR2 SQIVND (reference sequence). The CDR3 has 14 residues. Between the trimmed V and J ends, which lost 3 bases and 0 bases, there was a span of 8 bases.

At least ten counts were recorded for this clonotype. The V gene is TRBV27, the J gene TRBJ1-1; the match to TRBD1 covers 7 bases. Germline V gene lookup returns CDR1 MNHEY and CDR2 SMNVEV (reference sequence). Trimming at V came to 5 bases and at J to 3 bases, leaving 15 bases not matched to a gene. The CDR3 runs to 17 residues. The DNA for the CDR3 is TGTGCCAGCAGTCCCAAAGGGAGGGGGCGGTTGGACACTGAAGCTTTCTTT. This translates into CASSPKGRGRLDTEAFF.

The V and J genes are TRBV6-6 and TRBJ2-1; D could derive from TRBD1 or TRBD2 (5 bases each). V was cut by 2 bases and J by 12 bases, with 17 bases left in between. CDR3 length equals 14 residues. Germline CDR1 is MNHNY and CDR2 is SVGAGI (reference sequence). The CDR3 protein is CASSYRDPLQGQFF. CDR3 DNA sequence: TGTGCCAGCAGTTACCGGGACCCACTACAAGGGCAGTTCTTC.

This clonotype was observed a handful of times. The CDR3 nucleotides read TGTGCCAGCAGTTACCAAACAGGGGATGGCTACACCTTC. It codes for CASSYQTGDGYTF. This chain uses TRBV6-5 with TRBJ1-2; 7 nucleotides match TRBD1. V shed 2 bases, J shed 6 bases, and the junction held 3 bases outside the gene matches. CDR1 and CDR2 from the germline V gene are MNHEY and SVGAGI. The CDR3 contains 13 residues.

This clonotype was found many times. The chain is built from TRBV6-1 and TRBJ2-7; D might be TRBD1 (6 bases). Trimming took off 3 bases at V and 2 bases at J, with 11 bases between the two ends. Germline V CDR1 and CDR2: MNHNS, SASEGT. CDR3 length: 14 amino acids. CDR3 amino acids: CASSDWDIPYEQYF. The DNA of the CDR3 is TGTGCCAGCAGTGATTGGGACATCCCCTACGAGCAGTACTTC.

This clonotype turned up a few times. A much larger clone lies one base from this, so it may be a read error. The chain employs TRBV24-1 and TRBJ2-3; D is undetermined. The CDR3 runs 14 residues. Looked up from germline, CDR1 is KGHDR and CDR2 is SFDVKD. V was trimmed by 3 bases and J by 0 bases, leaving 6 bases between them. CDR3 residues: CATSDTESTDTQYF. In DNA form, the CDR3 reads TGTGCCACCAGTGATACCGAGAGCACAGATACGCAGTATTTT.

J is TRBJ2-3 and V is TRBV7-2; D ambiguous. CDR1 SGHTA and CDR2 FQGNSA come from the germline V gene. Trimming pared 2 bases from V and 4 bases from J, leaving 7 bases between. The CDR3 runs 13 residues. Here the CDR3 reads CASSLRWADTQYF. CDR3 coding DNA: TGTGCCAGCAGCTTACGATGGGCAGATACGCAGTATTTT.

At least ten counts were recorded for this clonotype. This rearrangement joins TRBV7-2 to TRBJ2-1; TRBD2 matches 13 bases. V was pared by 3 bases and J by 5 bases, with 10 bases of the junction left unmatched. Germline CDR1 SGHTA, CDR2 FQGNSA. The CDR3 loop spans 18 amino acids. The CDR3 protein is CASSFETSGRLINNEQFF. In DNA form, the CDR3 reads TGTGCCAGCAGCTTCGAGACTAGCGGGAGGCTCATTAACAATGAGCAGTTCTTC.

V and J are TRBV6-1 and TRBJ2-3; possibly TRBD2 for D (6 bases). The CDR3 consists of 15 residues. CDR1 and CDR2 from the germline V gene are MNHNS and SASEGT. Trimming took 3 bases from V and 7 from J, leaving 17 bases between them. The CDR3 spells CASSEWGIGGNTQYF. The CDR3 nucleotides are TGTGCCAGCAGTGAGTGGGGTATTGGCGGGAATACGCAGTATTTT.

This rearrangement joins TRBV2 to TRBJ2-2; 11 bases fit TRBD2. CDR1 is SNHLY, CDR2 FYNNEI, per germline. There are 16 residues in the CDR3. V gave up 4 bases and J gave up 3 bases; unmatched junction bases: 4. CDR3 sequence reads: CASSALAGEDTGELFF. CDR3 bases: TGTGCCAGCAGTGCACTAGCGGGAGAGGACACCGGGGAGCTGTTTTTT.

This rearrangement joins TRBV18 to TRBJ2-6, with 9 bases identical to TRBD1. The CDR3 extends over 19 amino acids. Per the germline V gene, CDR1 is KGHSH and CDR2 is LQKENI. J gave up 0 bases and V 3 bases, and 9 bases lay outside the gene matches. The CDR3 loop is CASSPTTGTGSSGANVLTF. CDR3 sequence (DNA): TGTGCCAGCTCACCGACAACCGGGACAGGGTCCTCTGGGGCCAACGTCCTGACTTTC.

The CDR3 coding sequence is TGTGCCAGCAGTTACCGGGGGACTAGCGGGAGAGGCAATGAGCAGTTCTTC. Its translation is CASSYRGTSGRGNEQFF. The V call is TRBV6-2 or TRBV6-3, the J call TRBJ2-1; 14 nucleotides line up with TRBD2. V lost 2 bases and J lost 6; bases outside the gene matches: 6. Germline V gene data show CDR1 as MNHEY and CDR2 as SVGEGT. CDR3 length: 17 residues.

This clonotype has a handful of counts. The chain employs TRBV5-8 and TRBJ2-6, with D perhaps TRBD1 (6 bases). Trimming stripped 3 bases from V and 0 bases from J, with 10 bases between. Germline CDR1 and CDR2: SGHTS and YDEGEE. The CDR3 contains 16 residues. The CDR3 DNA reads as TGTGCCAGCAGCTCGTACAGGGACTCTGGGGCCAACGTCCTGACTTTC. This codes for CASSSYRDSGANVLTF. The full variable domain, its missing parts supplied by reference TRBV5-8 and TRBJ2-6, is EAGVTQSPTHLIKTRGQQATLRCSPISGHTSVYWYQQALGLGLQFLLWYDEGEERNRGNFPPRFSGRQFPNYSSELNVNALELEDSALYLCASSSYRDSGANVLTFGAGSRLTVL.

The chain links TRBV5-6 to TRBJ1-4, with unresolved D. V dropped 0 bases and J dropped 5 bases, with 8 bases sitting between them. The CDR3 totals 14 residues. Germline-derived CDR1 and CDR2 are SGHDT and YYEEEE. The CDR3 is CASSLDGGNEKLFF. The CDR3 DNA is TGTGCCAGCAGCTTGGATGGCGGAAATGAAAAACTGTTTTTT. Based on the CDR3 plus reference TRBV5-6 and TRBJ1-4, the full variable domain is DAGVTQSPTHLIKTRGQQVTLRCSPKSGHDTVSWYQQALGQGPQFIFQYYEEEERQRGNFPDRFSGHQFPNYSSELNVNALLLGDSALYLCASSLDGGNEKLFFGSGTQLSVL.

The table lists this clonotype with many counts. V is TRBV6-1 and J is TRBJ2-2, with D possibly TRBD2 on 6 matching bases. CDR1 and CDR2 (germline): MNHNS, SASEGT. The CDR3 runs to 15 residues. V shed 6 bases and J shed 3 bases, with 14 bases lying between them. Here the CDR3 reads CASRTGVLYTGELFF. The CDR3 DNA sequence: TGTGCCAGCAGAACGGGAGTTCTTTACACCGGGGAGCTGTTTTTT.

CDR3 DNA sequence: TGTGCCAGCAGCTTCCCGGGGCCCACTTACGAGCAGTACTTC. Its protein product is CASSFPGPTYEQYF. V gene TRBV7-9 combines with J gene TRBJ2-7; D may be TRBD1 or TRBD2 (5 bases each). The V and J ends lost 3 bases and 4 bases respectively, with 13 bases between them. This CDR3 is 14 amino acids long. In germline, CDR1 is SEHNR, CDR2 FQNEAQ (reference sequence).

This clonotype appeared a few times. The J gene is TRBJ1-1, the V gene TRBV28; tentatively, D is TRBD1 (6 bases). CDR1 and CDR2 from the germline V gene are MDHEN and SYDVKM. This CDR3 has 16 residues. The ends were cut back, 3 bases at V and 3 bases at J, with 17 bases in the middle. As DNA, the CDR3 is TGTGCCAGCAGTTTCCACCTCAGGGGAGGGGACACTGAAGCTTTCTTT. This codes for CASSFHLRGGDTEAFF.